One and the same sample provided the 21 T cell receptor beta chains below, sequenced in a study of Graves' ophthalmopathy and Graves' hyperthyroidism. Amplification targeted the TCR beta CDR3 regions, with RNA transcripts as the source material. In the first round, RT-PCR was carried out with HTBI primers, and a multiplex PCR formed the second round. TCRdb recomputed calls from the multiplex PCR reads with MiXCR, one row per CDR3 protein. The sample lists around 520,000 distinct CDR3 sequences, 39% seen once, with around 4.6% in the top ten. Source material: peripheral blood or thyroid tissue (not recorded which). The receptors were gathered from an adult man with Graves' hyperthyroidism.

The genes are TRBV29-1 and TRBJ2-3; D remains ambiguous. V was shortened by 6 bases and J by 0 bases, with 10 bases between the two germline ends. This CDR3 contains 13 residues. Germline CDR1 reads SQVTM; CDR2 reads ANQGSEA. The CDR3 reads CSVRETSTDTQYF. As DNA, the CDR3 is TGCAGCGTCAGAGAGACTAGCACAGATACGCAGTATTTT.

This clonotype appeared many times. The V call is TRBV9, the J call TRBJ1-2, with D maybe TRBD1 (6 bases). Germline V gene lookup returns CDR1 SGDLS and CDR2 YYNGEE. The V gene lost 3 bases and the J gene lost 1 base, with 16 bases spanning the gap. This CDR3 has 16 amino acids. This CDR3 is CASSAGTPGLNYGYTF. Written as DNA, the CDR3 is TGTGCCAGCAGCGCTGGGACACCTGGACTTAACTATGGCTACACCTTC.

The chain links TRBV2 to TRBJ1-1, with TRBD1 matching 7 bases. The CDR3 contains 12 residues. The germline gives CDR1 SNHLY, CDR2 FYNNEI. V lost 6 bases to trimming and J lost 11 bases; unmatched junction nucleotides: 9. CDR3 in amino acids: CASSSRGASAFF. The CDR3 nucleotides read TGTGCCAGCAGCAGCAGGGGGGCGAGCGCTTTCTTT.

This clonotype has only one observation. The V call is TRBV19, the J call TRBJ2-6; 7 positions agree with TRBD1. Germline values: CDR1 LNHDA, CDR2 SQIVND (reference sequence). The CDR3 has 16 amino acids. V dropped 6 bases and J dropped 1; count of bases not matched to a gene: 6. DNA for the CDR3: TGTGCCAGTAGCGACAGGGCTAGATCTGGGGCCAACGTCCTGACTTTC. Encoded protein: CASSDRARSGANVLTF. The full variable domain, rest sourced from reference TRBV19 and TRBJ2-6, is DGGITQSPKYLFRKEGQNVTLSCEQNLNHDAMYWYRQDPGQGLRLIYYSQIVNDFQKGDIAEGYSVSREKKESFPLTVTSAQKNPTAFYLCASSDRARSGANVLTFGAGSRLTVL.

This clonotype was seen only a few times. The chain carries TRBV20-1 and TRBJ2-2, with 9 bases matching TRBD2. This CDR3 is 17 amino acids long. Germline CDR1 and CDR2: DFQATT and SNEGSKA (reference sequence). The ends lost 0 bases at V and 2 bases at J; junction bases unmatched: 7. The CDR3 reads CSARDRLAGINTGELFF. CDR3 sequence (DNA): TGCAGTGCTAGAGATCGGCTAGCGGGAATTAACACCGGGGAGCTGTTTTTT.

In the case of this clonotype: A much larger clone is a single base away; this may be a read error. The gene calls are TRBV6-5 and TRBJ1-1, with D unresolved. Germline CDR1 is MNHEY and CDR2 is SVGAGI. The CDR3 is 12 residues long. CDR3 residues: CASSYSNTEALF. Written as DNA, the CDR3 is TGTGCCAGCAGTTACTCGAACACTGAAGCTCTCTTT.

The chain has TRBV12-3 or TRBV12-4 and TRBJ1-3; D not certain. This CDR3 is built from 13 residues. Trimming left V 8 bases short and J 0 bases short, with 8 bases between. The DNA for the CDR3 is TGTGCCAGCCCCTCGGACTCTGGAAACACCATATATTTT. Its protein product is CASPSDSGNTIYF.

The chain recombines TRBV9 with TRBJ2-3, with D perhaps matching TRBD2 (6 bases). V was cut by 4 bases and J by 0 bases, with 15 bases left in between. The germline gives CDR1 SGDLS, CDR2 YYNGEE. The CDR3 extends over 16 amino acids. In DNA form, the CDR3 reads TGTGCCAGCAGCCCGACCTGGGGGGAGAGCACAGATACGCAGTATTTT. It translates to CASSPTWGESTDTQYF.

The chain's CDR3 is CAISEREEGEQYF. CDR3 DNA: TGTGCCATCAGTGAGCGGGAGGAGGGGGAGCAGTACTTC. The chain is built from TRBV10-3 and TRBJ2-7; 7 bases align to TRBD2. The CDR3 is made up of 13 amino acids. Germline V gene lookup returns CDR1 ENHRY and CDR2 SYGVKD. Losses at the gene ends were 2 bases for V and 7 bases for J; bases not matched to a gene: 5.

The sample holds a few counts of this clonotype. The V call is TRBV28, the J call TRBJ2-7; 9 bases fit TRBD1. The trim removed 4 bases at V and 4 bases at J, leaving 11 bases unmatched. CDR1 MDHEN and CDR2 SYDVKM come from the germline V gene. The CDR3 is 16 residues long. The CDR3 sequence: CASSSPSGTGKYEQYF. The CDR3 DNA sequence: TGTGCCAGCAGTTCCCCCTCCGGGACAGGGAAGTACGAGCAGTACTTC.

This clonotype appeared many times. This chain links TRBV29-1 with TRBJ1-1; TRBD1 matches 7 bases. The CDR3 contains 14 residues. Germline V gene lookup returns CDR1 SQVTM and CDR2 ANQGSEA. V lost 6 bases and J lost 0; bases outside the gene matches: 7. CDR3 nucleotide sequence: TGCAGCGTCAAGGACAGGACCATGAACACTGAAGCTTTCTTT. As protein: CSVKDRTMNTEAFF.

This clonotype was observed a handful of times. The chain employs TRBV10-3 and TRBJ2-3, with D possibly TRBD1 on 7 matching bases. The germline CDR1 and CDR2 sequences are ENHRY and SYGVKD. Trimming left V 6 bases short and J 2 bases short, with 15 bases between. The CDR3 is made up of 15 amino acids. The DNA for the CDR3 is TGTGCCATCAGGTACGGCAGGGGGGCCACAGATACGCAGTATTTT. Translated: CAIRYGRGATDTQYF.

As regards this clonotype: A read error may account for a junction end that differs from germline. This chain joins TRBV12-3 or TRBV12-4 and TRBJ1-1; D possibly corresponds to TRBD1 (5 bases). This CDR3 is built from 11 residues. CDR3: CASSLGGTPLF. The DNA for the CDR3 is TGTGCCAGCAGTTTGGGAGGGACGCCTCTCTTT.

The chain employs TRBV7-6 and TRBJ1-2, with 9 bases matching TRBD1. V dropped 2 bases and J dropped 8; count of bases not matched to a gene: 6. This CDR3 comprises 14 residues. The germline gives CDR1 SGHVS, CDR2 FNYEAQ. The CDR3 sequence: CASSLPGTGSGYTF. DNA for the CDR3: TGTGCCAGCAGCTTACCCGGGACAGGGAGCGGCTACACCTTC.

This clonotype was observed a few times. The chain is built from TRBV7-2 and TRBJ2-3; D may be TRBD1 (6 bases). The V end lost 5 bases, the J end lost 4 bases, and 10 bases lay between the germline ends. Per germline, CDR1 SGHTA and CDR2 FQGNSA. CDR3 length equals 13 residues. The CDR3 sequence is CASSRDRPDTQYF. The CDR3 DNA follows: TGTGCCAGCAGCCGAGACAGGCCAGATACGCAGTATTTT.

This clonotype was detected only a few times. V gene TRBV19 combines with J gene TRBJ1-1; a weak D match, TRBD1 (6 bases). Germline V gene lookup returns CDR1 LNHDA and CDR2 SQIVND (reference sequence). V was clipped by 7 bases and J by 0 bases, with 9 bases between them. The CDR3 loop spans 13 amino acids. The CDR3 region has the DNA TGTGCCAGTAACGACAGGCTGAACACTGAAGCTTTCTTT. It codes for CASNDRLNTEAFF.

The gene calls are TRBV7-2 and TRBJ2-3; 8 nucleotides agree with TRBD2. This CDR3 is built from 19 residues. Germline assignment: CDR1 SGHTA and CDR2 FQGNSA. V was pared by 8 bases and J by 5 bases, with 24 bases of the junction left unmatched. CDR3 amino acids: CASALGAGEAGDSGDTQYF. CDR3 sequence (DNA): TGTGCCAGCGCCCTTGGAGCGGGAGAGGCGGGTGATTCGGGAGATACGCAGTATTTT.

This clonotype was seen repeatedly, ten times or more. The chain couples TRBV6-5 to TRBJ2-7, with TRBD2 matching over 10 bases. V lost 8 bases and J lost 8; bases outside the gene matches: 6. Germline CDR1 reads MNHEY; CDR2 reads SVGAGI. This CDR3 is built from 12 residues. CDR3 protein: CASRAGGAKQYF. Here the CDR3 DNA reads TGTGCCAGCCGAGCGGGAGGGGCCAAGCAGTACTTC.

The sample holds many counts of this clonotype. CDR3: CASSSTLGTGATEAFF. CDR3 in DNA: TGTGCCAGCAGCTCGACCCTTGGGACAGGGGCCACTGAAGCTTTCTTT. This chain joins TRBV7-9 and TRBJ1-1; the match to TRBD1 covers 10 bases. The J segment lost 4 bases and the V segment lost 4 bases, leaving 9 bases of the junction unmatched. The CDR3 runs to 16 residues. Germline V lookup: CDR1 SEHNR, CDR2 FQNEAQ (reference sequence). Full variable domain (remainder filled in from reference TRBV7-9 and TRBJ1-1): DTGVSQNPRHKITKRGQNVTFRCDPISEHNRLYWYRQTLGQGPEFLTYFQNEAQLEKSRLLSDRFSAERPKGSFSTLEIQRTEQGDSAMYLCASSSTLGTGATEAFFGQGTRLTVV.

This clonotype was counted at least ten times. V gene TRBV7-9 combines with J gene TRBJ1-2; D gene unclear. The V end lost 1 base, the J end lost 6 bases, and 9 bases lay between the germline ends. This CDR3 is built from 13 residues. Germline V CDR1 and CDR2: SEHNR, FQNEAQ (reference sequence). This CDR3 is CASSLGGLDGYTF. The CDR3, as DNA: TGTGCCAGCAGCTTAGGAGGGCTCGATGGCTACACCTTC.

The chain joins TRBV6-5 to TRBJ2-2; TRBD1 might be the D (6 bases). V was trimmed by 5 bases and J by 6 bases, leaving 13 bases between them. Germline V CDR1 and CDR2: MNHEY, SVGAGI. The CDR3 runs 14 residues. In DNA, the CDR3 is TGTGCCAGCAGTGAAACGACAGGCCCCGGGGAGCTGTTTTTT. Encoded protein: CASSETTGPGELFF.